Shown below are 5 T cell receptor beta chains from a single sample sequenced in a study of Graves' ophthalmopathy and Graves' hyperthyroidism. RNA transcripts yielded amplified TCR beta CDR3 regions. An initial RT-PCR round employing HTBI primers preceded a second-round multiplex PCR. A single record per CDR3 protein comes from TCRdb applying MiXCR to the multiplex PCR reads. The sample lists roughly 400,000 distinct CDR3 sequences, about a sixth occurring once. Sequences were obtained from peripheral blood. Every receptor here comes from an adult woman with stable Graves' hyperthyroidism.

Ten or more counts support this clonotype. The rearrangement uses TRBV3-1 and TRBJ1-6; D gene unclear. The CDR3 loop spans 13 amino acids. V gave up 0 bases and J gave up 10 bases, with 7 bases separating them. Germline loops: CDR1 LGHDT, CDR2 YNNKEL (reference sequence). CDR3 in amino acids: CASSQDLGSPLHF. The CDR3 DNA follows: TGTGCCAGCAGCCAAGATCTAGGATCACCCCTCCACTTT.

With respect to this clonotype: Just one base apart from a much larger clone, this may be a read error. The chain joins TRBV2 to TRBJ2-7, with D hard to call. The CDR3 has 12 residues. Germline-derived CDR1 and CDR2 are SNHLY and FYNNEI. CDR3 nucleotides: TGTGCCGGCAGTGAATCTGTGGGGGAGCAGTACTTC. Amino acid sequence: CAGSESVGEQYF. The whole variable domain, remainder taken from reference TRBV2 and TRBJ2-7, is EPEVTQTPSHQVTQMGQEVILRCVPISNHLYFYWYRQILGQKVEFLVSFYNNEISEKSEIFDDQFSVERPDGSNFTLKIRSTKLEDSAMYFCAGSESVGEQYFGPGTRLTVT.

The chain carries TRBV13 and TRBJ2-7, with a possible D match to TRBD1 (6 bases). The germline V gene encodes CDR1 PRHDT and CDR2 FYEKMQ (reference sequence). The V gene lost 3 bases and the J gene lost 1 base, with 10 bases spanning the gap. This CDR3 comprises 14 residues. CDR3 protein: CASSFGQNSYEQYF. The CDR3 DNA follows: TGTGCCAGCAGCTTTGGACAGAATTCCTACGAGCAGTACTTC.

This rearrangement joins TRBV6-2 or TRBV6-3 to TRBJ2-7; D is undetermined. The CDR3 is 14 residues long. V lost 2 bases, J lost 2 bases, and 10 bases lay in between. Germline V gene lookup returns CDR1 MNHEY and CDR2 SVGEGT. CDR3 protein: CASSYPGGTYEQYF. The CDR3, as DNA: TGTGCCAGCAGTTACCCAGGTGGGACCTACGAGCAGTACTTC.

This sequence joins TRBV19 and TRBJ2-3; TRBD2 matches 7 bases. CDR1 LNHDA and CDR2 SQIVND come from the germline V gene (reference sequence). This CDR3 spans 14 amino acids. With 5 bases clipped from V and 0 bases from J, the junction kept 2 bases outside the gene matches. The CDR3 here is CASSPTSSTDTQYF. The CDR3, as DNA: TGTGCCAGTAGTCCGACTAGCAGCACAGATACGCAGTATTTT.